Sequencing of this TCR beta chain was carried out in a study of radiotherapy plus CTLA-4 blockade in lung cancer. Study information: Across the patients, objective responses occurred in less than 20%, and disease control in approximately 30%. Study outcomes and limitations: Dynamics of early blood T cell clones, together with interferon-beta, were reportedly the best predictors of response. Radiotherapy plus ipilimumab was followed by expansion in blood of tumor-derived TCR clones.

Produced via immunoSEQ multiplex PCR; TCRdb's table is partial and in-frame only. The table shows about 86,000 clones, with roughly four fifths occurring only once. About this clone itself: As yet, its antigen is unknown.

Germline lookup yields CDR1 MNHEY and CDR2 SVGAGI. The CDR3 consists of 15 residues. The V and J ends lost 8 bases and 4 bases, in that order; junction bases with no gene match: 11. Sequenced here: peripheral blood, sampled from a patient treated with radiotherapy plus ipilimumab. The rearrangement links TRBV6-5 to TRBJ2-1; 7 bases fit TRBD2. This clonotype was obtained from a human donor with non-small cell lung cancer who had stable disease on radiotherapy plus ipilimumab. In nucleotides, the CDR3 is TGTGCCAGCTCTTACTACGGGACTAAGTACAATGAGCAGTTCTTC. It translates to CASSYYGTKYNEQFF.